This T cell receptor (beta chain) was profiled in a study of CD8+CD57+ T cells in acquired aplastic anemia. The study's findings and limits: Shared by patients and controls, 25 to 30 CD8+ CDR3s were abundant in patients.

CDR3 and TCR beta VDJ profiling relied on a genomic DNA template. TCRdb itself ran the reads through MiXCR, one entry per CDR3 protein. The table has 180,000 or so distinct CDR3 sequences, around half seen once. Germline values: CDR1 SNHLY, CDR2 FYNNEI. The CDR3 spans 13 residues. The V end was cut by 3 bases, the J end by 7 bases, with 9 bases between. With respect to this clonotype: The antigen is undetermined.

The sequenced patients had an expansion of CD8+CD57+ cells seen by flow cytometry. The diagnosis in all patients was severe acquired aplastic anemia. The sample taken for sequencing was sorted CD4+, CD8+, or CD8+CD57+ T cells (not recorded which) from PBMCs. The sequence derives from a human donor with aplastic anemia. This chain links TRBV2 with TRBJ1-4; D is ambiguous. The CDR3: CASSDRTAEKLFF. The CDR3 coding sequence is TGTGCCAGCAGTGATCGGACCGCTGAAAAACTGTTTTTT.